Shown below are 24 T cell receptor beta chains from a single sample sequenced in a study of beta chain features in type 1 diabetes. These receptors lack a known antigen. Whole-study findings and limits: In every one of the four CD4+ subsets, TCRB CDR3s were moderately but significantly shorter in Type 1 diabetes patients.

The entirety of the isolated RNA underwent reverse transcription, so expressed TCRB transcripts were sequenced. Sequenced by immunoSEQ multiplex PCR; TCRdb stores in-frame clones only, minus some. The sample records about 660,000 clones, more than 12% being singletons. Sequencing was done on a sample of naive CD4+ T cells from blood. Receptors originate from a man between 18 and 29 years old with type 1 diabetes.

This rearrangement joins TRBV9 to TRBJ2-5; D is perhaps TRBD1 or TRBD2 (6 bases each). Trimming left V 3 bases short and J 1 base short, with 13 bases between. Germline CDR1 SGDLS, CDR2 YYNGEE. The CDR3 is 15 amino acids. The CDR3 spells CASSARKGGQETQYF. The DNA for the CDR3 is TGTGCCAGCAGCGCCCGGAAGGGGGGCCAAGAGACCCAGTACTTC. The whole variable domain, remainder taken from reference TRBV9 and TRBJ2-5, is DSGVTQTPKHLITATGQRVTLRCSPRSGDLSVYWYQQSLDQGLQFLIQYYNGEERAKGNILERFSAQQFPDLHSELNLSSLELGDSALYFCASSARKGGQETQYFGPGTRLLVL.

The chain couples TRBV2 to TRBJ2-3, with D possibly being TRBD1 (6 bases). Deletions cut 1 base from V and 12 bases from J, with 20 bases between. CDR1 SNHLY and CDR2 FYNNEI come from the germline V gene. CDR3 size: 15 residues. CDR3 sequence (DNA): TGTGCCAGCAGTGAAGGGGGAGCGGCAGGGGCGGTCCAGTATTTT. Amino acids: CASSEGGAAGAVQYF.

Of note for this clone: Germline is not matched at one junction end, which may reflect a read error. The V gene is TRBV7-9, the J gene TRBJ2-7; no reliable D call. This CDR3 contains 14 residues. Germline V gene sequence: CDR1 SEHNR, CDR2 FQNEAQ (reference sequence). CDR3 nucleotide sequence: TGTGCCGGAACCACGGGTGATCCCTCCAACGAGCAGTACTTC. This gives the protein CAGTTGDPSNEQYF.

This clone has a handful of counts. J is TRBJ2-1 and V is TRBV29-1, with D possibly matching TRBD1 (7 bases). V shed 8 bases and J shed 8 bases, with 19 bases lying between them. Germline CDR1 is SQVTM and CDR2 is ANQGSEA. The CDR3 is 13 amino acids. CDR3 sequence reads: CSTYNRGGDEQFF. The DNA of the CDR3 is TGCAGCACCTATAACAGGGGCGGGGATGAGCAGTTCTTC.

This chain uses TRBV30 with TRBJ1-1; D unresolved. Germline values: CDR1 GTSNPN, CDR2 SVGIG (reference sequence). The CDR3 sequence is 13 residues long. V was clipped by 1 base and J by 6 bases, with 12 bases between them. In DNA, the CDR3 is TGTGCCTGGAGTGACGACGGATTTGCTGAAGCTTTCTTT. Amino acid sequence: CAWSDDGFAEAFF.

Points on this clone: One junction end disagrees with the germline gene, perhaps due to a read error. This rearrangement joins TRBV7-7 to TRBJ2-1, with D perhaps TRBD2 (6 bases). Germline V gives CDR1 SSHAT, CDR2 FNYEAQ (reference sequence). The CDR3 sequence is 14 residues long. CDR3 sequence (DNA): TGTGCTAGCACCCCTCAACGGGACTCCTATGAGCAGTTCTTC. Protein product: CASTPQRDSYEQFF.

The CDR3 nucleotides are TGTGCCAGCAGTGATTTCTACGAGCAGTACTTC. Translating gives CASSDFYEQYF. The chain joins TRBV6-6 to TRBJ2-7; no definite D call. V shed 5 bases and J shed 3 bases, with 5 bases lying between them. Germline V CDR1 and CDR2: MNHNY, SVGAGI (reference sequence). This CDR3 is 11 amino acids long.

There are a few counts of this clone. The gene calls are TRBV5-1 and TRBJ1-2, with 7 bases identical to TRBD1. This CDR3 is 13 amino acids long. Germline trimming cut 3 bases from V and 6 bases from J; bases unmatched to any gene: 5. Germline V lookup: CDR1 SGHRS, CDR2 YFSETQ. In nucleotides, the CDR3 is TGCGCCAGCAGCTCCAGGGGGTGGGATGGCTACACCTTC. Encoded protein: CASSSRGWDGYTF.

This chain links TRBV4-3 with TRBJ2-3; D remains unclear. The CDR3 loop spans 13 amino acids. V was clipped by 4 bases and J by 1 base, with 6 bases between them. CDR1 and CDR2 from the germline V gene are LGHNA and YSLEER. The CDR3 bases are TGCGCCAGCAGCCTCTTGGGCACAGATACGCAGTATTTT. This encodes CASSLLGTDTQYF.

The gene calls are TRBV28 and TRBJ2-1; TRBD2 aligns across 8 bases. The ends lost 4 bases at V and 10 bases at J; junction bases unmatched: 6. The CDR3 spans 13 residues. Germline CDR1 is MDHEN and CDR2 is SYDVKM. CDR3 DNA sequence: TGTGCCAGCAGTTCCGGGGTAGCGGGGGAGCAGTTCTTC. This sequence encodes CASSSGVAGEQFF.

This clone occurred a few times. The V call is TRBV9, the J call TRBJ1-1; unclear D gene. CDR1 is SGDLS, CDR2 YYNGEE, per germline. The CDR3 has 16 residues. Trimming removed 0 bases at V and 0 bases at J, with 12 bases between. The CDR3 nucleotides are TGTGCCAGCAGCGTAGGAGACCCAGACATGAACACTGAAGCTTTCTTT. It is translated as CASSVGDPDMNTEAFF.

The chain links TRBV6-5 to TRBJ2-7; 12 bases align to TRBD2. Per the germline V gene, CDR1 is MNHEY and CDR2 is SVGAGI. After removal of 8 bases from V and 6 bases from J, the junction contained 8 bases not matched to a gene. The CDR3 is 14 residues long. The CDR3 loop reads CASGSLAGGGEQYF. As DNA, the CDR3 is TGTGCCAGCGGATCACTAGCGGGAGGCGGCGAGCAGTACTTC.

This chain connects TRBV7-2 to TRBJ2-5; 7 nucleotides line up with TRBD2. This CDR3 comprises 14 residues. In germline, CDR1 is SGHTA, CDR2 FQGNSA. V trimming: 2 bases; J trimming: 5 bases; junction bases outside the gene matches: 5. The CDR3 DNA is TGTGCCAGCAGCTTAAGGAGCGGGGATGAGACCCAGTACTTC. This encodes CASSLRSGDETQYF.

This clone was observed a handful of times. The chain is built from TRBV6-5 and TRBJ2-6, with D unresolved. This CDR3 region has 14 residues. V was cut by 1 base and J by 1 base, with 2 bases left in between. Germline loops: CDR1 MNHEY, CDR2 SVGAGI. CDR3 protein: CASSYLSGANVLTF. DNA for the CDR3: TGTGCCAGCAGTTACTTATCTGGGGCCAACGTCCTGACTTTC.

The chain carries TRBV2 and TRBJ2-7; D uncertain. Germline V gene lookup returns CDR1 SNHLY and CDR2 FYNNEI. This CDR3 comprises 14 residues. V gave up 5 bases and J gave up 0 bases, with 11 bases separating them. The CDR3 protein is CASSPGLNSYEQYF. DNA for the CDR3: TGTGCCAGCAGTCCGGGCCTAAACTCCTACGAGCAGTACTTC.

Details on this clone: Other DNA sequences from this sample encode an identical CDR3 as well. The chain recombines TRBV29-1 with TRBJ1-5, with D possibly being TRBD1 (5 bases). In germline, CDR1 is SQVTM, CDR2 ANQGSEA. The CDR3 is 12 amino acids. The V end lost 5 bases, the J end lost 4 bases, and 9 bases lay between the germline ends. CDR3 protein: CSVRDRNQPQHF. The CDR3 DNA reads as TGCAGCGTTAGGGACCGAAATCAGCCCCAGCATTTT.

The rearrangement joins TRBV14 to TRBJ2-7, with 10 positions matching TRBD1. Trimming removed 4 bases from V and 9 bases from J; junction bases left unmatched: 9. Germline CDR1 is SGHDN and CDR2 is FVKESK. The CDR3 has 14 amino acids. CDR3 nucleotide sequence: TGTGCCAGCAGCCCCGTGGGACAGGGGATCAGGCAGTACTTC. It codes for CASSPVGQGIRQYF.

The chain couples TRBV29-1 to TRBJ1-1; D may be TRBD1 (6 bases). The CDR3 has 14 residues. V lost 2 bases and J lost 0, with 10 bases in between. CDR1 SQVTM and CDR2 ANQGSEA come from the germline V gene. CDR3 loop: CSVETGHLNTEAFF. DNA for the CDR3: TGCAGCGTTGAAACGGGACACCTGAACACTGAAGCTTTCTTT.

V and J are TRBV21-1 and TRBJ2-5; TRBD2 is taken as the D call from the table, unchecked against the DNA. TRBV21-1 is termed a pseudogene. The CDR3 runs 17 residues. CDR3 residues: CASSKRKAGALQETQYF. The CDR3 DNA sequence: TGTGCCAGCAGCAAGAGAAAGGCGGGAGCCCTCCAAGAGACCCAGTACTTC.

This clone was detected only a few times. The chain employs TRBV14 and TRBJ1-1; D is uncertain. This CDR3 spans 13 amino acids. The germline CDR1 and CDR2 sequences are SGHDN and FVKESK. V dropped 0 bases and J dropped 1 base, with 3 bases sitting between them. Here the CDR3 DNA reads TGTGCCAGCAGCCAAGACTGGAACACTGAAGCTTTCTTT. Translating gives CASSQDWNTEAFF. Supplemented by reference TRBV14 and TRBJ1-1, the full variable domain reads EAGVTQFPSHSVIEKGQTVTLRCDPISGHDNLYWYRRVMGKEIKFLLHFVKESKQDESGMPNNRFLAERTGGTYSTLKVQPAELEDSGVYFCASSQDWNTEAFFGQGTRLTVV.

This clone was seen a few times. This rearrangement joins TRBV7-2 to TRBJ2-7; perhaps TRBD2 as D (6 bases). V was pared by 4 bases and J by 2 bases, with 15 bases between. Germline assignment: CDR1 SGHTA and CDR2 FQGNSA. This CDR3 contains 15 residues. The CDR3, as DNA: TGTGCCAGCAGCTCCATTGGACTACAAACCTACGAGCAGTACTTC. Its protein product is CASSSIGLQTYEQYF.

V usage is TRBV28 and J usage is TRBJ1-4; no clear D. V dropped 5 bases and J dropped 8 bases, with 3 bases sitting between them. Germline V CDR1 and CDR2: MDHEN, SYDVKM. This CDR3 spans 10 amino acids. The CDR3 region has the DNA TGTGCCAGCAGTAAGGAAAAACTGTTTTTT. Its protein is CASSKEKLFF.

This clone was detected only a few times. The chain joins TRBV10-3 to TRBJ2-1, with TRBD2 as a possible D gene (6 bases). From germline, CDR1 is ENHRY and CDR2 SYGVKD. V was shortened by 4 bases and J by 3 bases, with 16 bases between the two germline ends. The CDR3 consists of 16 residues. For the CDR3, the DNA is TGTGCCATCAGTGGAAGCCTTGGGGGGATCTACAATGAGCAGTTCTTC. Its translation is CAISGSLGGIYNEQFF.

The chain carries TRBV28 and TRBJ2-7, with D tentatively TRBD1 or TRBD2 (5 bases each). This CDR3 is 14 amino acids long. V gave up 2 bases and J gave up 11 bases, with 19 bases separating them. CDR1 is MDHEN, CDR2 SYDVKM, per germline. In nucleotides, the CDR3 is TGTGCCAGCAGTTTAAGGATAGCCGGGACCCAAGAGTACTTC. Translation gives CASSLRIAGTQEYF.